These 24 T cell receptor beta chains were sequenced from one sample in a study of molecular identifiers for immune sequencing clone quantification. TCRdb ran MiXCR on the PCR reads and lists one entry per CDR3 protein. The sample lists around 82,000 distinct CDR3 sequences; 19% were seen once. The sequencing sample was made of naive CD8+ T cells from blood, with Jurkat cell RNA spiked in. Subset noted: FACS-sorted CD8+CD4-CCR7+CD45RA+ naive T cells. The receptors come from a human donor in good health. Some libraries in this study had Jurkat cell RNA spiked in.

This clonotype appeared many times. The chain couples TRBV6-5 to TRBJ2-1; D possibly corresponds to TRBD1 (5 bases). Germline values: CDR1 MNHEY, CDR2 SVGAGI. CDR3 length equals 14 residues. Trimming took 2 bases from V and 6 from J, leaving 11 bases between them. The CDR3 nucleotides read TGTGCCAGCAGTTACATAGGGGTGCGCAATGAGCAGTTCTTC. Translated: CASSYIGVRNEQFF.

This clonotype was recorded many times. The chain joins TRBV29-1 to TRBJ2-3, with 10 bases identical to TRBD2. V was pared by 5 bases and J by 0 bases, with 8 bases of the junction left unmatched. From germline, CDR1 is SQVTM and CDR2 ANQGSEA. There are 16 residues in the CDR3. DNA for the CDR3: TGCAGCGTTTCTTCCGTACTAGCGGGAAGCACAGATACGCAGTATTTT. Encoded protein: CSVSSVLAGSTDTQYF.

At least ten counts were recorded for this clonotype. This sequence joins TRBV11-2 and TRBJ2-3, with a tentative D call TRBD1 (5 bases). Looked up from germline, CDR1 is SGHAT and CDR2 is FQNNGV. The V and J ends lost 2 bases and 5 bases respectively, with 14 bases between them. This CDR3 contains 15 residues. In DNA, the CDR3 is TGTGCCAGCAGCTTAATCCAGGGCGCTGAAGATACGCAGTATTTT. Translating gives CASSLIQGAEDTQYF.

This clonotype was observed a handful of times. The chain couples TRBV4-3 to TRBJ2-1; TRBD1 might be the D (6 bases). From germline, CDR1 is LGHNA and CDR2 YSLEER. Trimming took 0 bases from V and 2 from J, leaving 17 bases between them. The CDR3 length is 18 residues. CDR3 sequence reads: CASSQDGLEGVPYNEQFF. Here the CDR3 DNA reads TGCGCCAGCAGCCAAGATGGGCTCGAGGGGGTACCCTACAATGAGCAGTTCTTC.

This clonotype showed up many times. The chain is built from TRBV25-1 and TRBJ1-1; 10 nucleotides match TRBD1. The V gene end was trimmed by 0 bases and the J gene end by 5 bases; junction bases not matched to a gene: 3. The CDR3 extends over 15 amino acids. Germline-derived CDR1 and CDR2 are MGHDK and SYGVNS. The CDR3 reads CASSEYGTGETEAFF. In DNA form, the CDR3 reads TGTGCCAGCAGTGAATACGGGACAGGGGAAACTGAAGCTTTCTTT.

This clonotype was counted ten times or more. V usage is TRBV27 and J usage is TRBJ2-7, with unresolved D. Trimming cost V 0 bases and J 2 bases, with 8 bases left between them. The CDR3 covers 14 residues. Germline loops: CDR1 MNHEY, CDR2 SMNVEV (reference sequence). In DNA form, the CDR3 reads TGTGCCAGCAGTTTATCGGCGCCTGCCTACGAGCAGTACTTC. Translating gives CASSLSAPAYEQYF.

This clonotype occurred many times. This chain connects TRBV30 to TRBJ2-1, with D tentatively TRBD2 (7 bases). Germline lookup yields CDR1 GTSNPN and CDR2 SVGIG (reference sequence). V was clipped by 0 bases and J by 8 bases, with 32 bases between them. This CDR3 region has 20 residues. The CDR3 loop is CAWSVTLVLAGTGGVYEQFF. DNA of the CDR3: TGTGCCTGGAGTGTAACTTTAGTATTGGCTGGAACGGGGGGCGTATATGAGCAGTTCTTC.

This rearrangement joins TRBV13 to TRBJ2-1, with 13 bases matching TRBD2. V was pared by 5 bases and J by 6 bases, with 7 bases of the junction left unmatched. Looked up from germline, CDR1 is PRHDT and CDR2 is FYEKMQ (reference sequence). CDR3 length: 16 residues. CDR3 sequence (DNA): TGTGCCAGCAGCCAAGGGGGACTAGCGGGACGCAATGAGCAGTTCTTC. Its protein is CASSQGGLAGRNEQFF.

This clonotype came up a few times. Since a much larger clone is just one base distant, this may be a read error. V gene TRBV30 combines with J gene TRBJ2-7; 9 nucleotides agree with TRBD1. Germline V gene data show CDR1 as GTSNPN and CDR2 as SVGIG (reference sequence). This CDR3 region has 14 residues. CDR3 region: CAWSPGQGAYEQHF. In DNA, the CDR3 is TGTGCCTGGAGTCCGGGACAGGGCGCCTACGAGCAGCACTTC. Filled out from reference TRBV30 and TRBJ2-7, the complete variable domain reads SQTIHQWPATLVQPVGSPLSLECTVEGTSNPNLYWYRQAAGRGLQLLFYSVGIGQISSEVPQNLSASRPQDRQFILSSKKLLLSDSGFYLCAWSPGQGAYEQHFGPGTRLTVT.

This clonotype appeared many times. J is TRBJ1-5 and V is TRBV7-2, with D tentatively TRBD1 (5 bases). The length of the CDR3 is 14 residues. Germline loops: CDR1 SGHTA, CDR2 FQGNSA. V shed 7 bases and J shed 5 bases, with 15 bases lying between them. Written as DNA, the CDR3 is TGTGCCAGCACCAATCTTCGGGGGGATCAGCCCCAGCATTTT. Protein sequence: CASTNLRGDQPQHF.

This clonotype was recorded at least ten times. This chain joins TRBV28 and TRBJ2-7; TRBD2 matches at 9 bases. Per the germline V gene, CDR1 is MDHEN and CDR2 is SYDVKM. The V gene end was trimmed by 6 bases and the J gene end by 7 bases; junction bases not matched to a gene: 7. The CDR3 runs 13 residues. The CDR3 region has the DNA TGTGCCAGCAGGGGGACTAGCCTAGAAGAGCAGTACTTC. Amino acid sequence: CASRGTSLEEQYF.

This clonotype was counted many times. CDR3 coding DNA: TGTGCCAGCAGTGAGGGACCCGCGGGGTTTGGGGCCAACGTCCTGACTTTC. Residues: CASSEGPAGFGANVLTF. The gene calls are TRBV6-2 or TRBV6-3 and TRBJ2-6, with D perhaps matching TRBD2 (6 bases). Between the trimmed V and J ends, which lost 5 bases and 3 bases, there was a span of 17 bases. Germline V gene sequence: CDR1 MNHEY, CDR2 SVGEGT. The CDR3 is 17 residues long.

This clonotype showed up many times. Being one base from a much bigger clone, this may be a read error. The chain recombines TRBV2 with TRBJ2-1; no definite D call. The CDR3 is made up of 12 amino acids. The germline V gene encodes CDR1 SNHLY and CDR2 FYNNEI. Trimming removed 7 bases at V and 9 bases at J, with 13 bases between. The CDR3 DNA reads TGTGCCAGCACCCGCAGCCCGGCTGAGCAGTTCTTC. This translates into CASTRSPAEQFF.

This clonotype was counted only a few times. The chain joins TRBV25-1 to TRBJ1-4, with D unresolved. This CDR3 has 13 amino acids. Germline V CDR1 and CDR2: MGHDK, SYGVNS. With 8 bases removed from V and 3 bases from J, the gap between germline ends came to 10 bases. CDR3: CASSADSNEKLFF. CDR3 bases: TGTGCCAGCTCGGCAGATTCTAATGAAAAACTGTTTTTT.

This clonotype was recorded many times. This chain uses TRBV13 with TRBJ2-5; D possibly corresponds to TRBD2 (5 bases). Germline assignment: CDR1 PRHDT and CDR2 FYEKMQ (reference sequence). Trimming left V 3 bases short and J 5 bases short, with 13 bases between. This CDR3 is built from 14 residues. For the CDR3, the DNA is TGTGCCAGCAGCTTTGGGGAGAGACGGGAGACCCAGTACTTC. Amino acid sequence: CASSFGERRETQYF.

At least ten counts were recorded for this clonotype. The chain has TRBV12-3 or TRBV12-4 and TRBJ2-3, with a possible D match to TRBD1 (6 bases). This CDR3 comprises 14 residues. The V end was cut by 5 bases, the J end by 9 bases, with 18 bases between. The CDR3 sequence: CASSGQPGSSTQYF. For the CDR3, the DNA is TGTGCCAGCAGTGGACAGCCGGGATCCAGCACGCAGTATTTT.

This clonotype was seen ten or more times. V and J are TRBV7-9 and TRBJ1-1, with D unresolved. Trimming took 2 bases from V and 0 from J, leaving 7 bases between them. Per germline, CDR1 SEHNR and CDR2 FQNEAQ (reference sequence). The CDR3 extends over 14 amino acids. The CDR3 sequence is CASSLQNMNTEAFF. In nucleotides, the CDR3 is TGTGCCAGCAGCTTACAGAACATGAACACTGAAGCTTTCTTT.

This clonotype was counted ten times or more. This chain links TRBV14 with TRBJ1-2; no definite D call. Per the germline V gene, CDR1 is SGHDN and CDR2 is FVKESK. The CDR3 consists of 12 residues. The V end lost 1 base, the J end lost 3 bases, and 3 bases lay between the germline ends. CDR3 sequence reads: CASSQAHYGYTF. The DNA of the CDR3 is TGTGCCAGCAGCCAAGCTCACTATGGCTACACCTTC.

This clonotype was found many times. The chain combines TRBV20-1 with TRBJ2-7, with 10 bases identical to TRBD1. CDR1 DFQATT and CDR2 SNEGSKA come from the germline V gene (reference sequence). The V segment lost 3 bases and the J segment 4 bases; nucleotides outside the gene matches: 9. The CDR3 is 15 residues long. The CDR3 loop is CSARPLDRGSYEQYF. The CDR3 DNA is TGCAGTGCTAGGCCCCTGGACAGGGGGTCTTACGAGCAGTACTTC.

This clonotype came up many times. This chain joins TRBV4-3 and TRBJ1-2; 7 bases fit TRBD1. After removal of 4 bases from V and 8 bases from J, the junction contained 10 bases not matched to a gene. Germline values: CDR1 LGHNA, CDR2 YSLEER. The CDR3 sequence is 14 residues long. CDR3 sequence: CASSPASGGGGYTF. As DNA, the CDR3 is TGCGCCAGCAGCCCTGCCTCAGGGGGAGGAGGCTACACCTTC.

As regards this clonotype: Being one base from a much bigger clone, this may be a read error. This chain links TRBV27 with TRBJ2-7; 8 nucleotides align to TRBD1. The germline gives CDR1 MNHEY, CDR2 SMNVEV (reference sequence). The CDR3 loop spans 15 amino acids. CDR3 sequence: CASSLSGTGSYGQYF. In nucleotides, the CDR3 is TGTGCCAGCAGTTTGTCCGGGACAGGCTCCTACGGGCAGTACTTC.

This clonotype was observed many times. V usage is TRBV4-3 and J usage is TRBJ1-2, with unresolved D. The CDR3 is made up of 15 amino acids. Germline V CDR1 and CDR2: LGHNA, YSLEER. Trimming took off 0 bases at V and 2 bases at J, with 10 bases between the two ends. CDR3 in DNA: TGCGCCAGCAGCCAAGACCGCCAGACCAACTATGGCTACACCTTC. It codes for CASSQDRQTNYGYTF.

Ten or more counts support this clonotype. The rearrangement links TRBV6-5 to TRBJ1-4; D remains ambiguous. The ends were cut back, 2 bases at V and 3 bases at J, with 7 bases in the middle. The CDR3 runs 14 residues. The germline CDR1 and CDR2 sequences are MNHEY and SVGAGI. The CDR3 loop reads CASSYNSANEKLFF. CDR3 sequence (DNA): TGTGCCAGCAGTTACAATTCAGCTAATGAAAAACTGTTTTTT.

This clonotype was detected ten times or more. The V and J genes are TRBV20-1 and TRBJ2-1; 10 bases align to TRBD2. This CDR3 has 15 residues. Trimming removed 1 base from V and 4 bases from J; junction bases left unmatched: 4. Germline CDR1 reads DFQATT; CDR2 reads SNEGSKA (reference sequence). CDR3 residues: CSARVQREGYNEQFF. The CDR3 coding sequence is TGCAGTGCTAGAGTTCAGCGGGAGGGGTACAATGAGCAGTTCTTC.